The clone carrying this TCR beta chain was detected many times. What it binds is not known. V lost 3 bases to trimming and J lost 5 bases, with 10 bases between them. Germline values: CDR1 SGHAT, CDR2 FQNNGV. The CDR3 has 13 amino acids. These data come from a study of T cells after yellow fever vaccination. TCRdb independently ran MiXCR on the 5' RACE reads; one entry per CDR3 protein. The sample consists of about 140,000 distinct CDR3 sequences, 7.7% of them appearing once. The study's findings and limits: Post-booster samples contained most primary-vaccination clones (around 95% CD4, about 90% CD8). A weaker secondary response peaked on day 5, the primary on day 15.

The TCR comes from a man aged 30-40 years who received the YFV17D yellow fever vaccine. The genes are TRBV11-2 and TRBJ2-5, with D maybe TRBD2 (6 bases). The sequencing here drew on CD4+ T cells sorted from PBMCs, taken 5 days after the yellow fever booster vaccination. CDR3 sequence reads: CASSFTREETQYF. The CDR3 DNA reads TGTGCCAGCAGCTTTACCCGGGAGGAGACCCAGTACTTC.